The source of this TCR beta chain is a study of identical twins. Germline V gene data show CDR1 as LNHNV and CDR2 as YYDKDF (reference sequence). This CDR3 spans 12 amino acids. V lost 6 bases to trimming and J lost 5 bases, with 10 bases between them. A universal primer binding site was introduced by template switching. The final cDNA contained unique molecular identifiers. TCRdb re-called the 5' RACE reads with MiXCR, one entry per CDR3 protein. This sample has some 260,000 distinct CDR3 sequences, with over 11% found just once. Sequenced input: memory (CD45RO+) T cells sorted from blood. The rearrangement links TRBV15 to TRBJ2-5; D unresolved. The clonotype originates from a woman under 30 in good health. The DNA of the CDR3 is TGTGCCACCAGTCTCCCCGGGGAGACCCAGTACTTC. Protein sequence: CATSLPGETQYF.